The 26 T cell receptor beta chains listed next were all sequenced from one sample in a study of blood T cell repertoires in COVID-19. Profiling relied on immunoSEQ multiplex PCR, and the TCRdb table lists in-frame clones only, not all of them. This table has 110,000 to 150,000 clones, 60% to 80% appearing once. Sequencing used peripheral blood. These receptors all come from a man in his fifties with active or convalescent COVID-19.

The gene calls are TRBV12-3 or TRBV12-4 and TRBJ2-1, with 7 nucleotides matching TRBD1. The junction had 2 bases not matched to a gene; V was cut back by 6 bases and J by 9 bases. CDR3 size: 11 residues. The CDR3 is CASRTGFEQFF. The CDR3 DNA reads TGTGCCAGCAGGACAGGGTTTGAGCAGTTCTTC.

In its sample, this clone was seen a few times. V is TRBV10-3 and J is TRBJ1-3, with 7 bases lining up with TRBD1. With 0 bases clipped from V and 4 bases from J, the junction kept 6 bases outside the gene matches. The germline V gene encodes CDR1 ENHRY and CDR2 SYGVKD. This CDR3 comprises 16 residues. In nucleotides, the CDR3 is TGTGCCATCAGTGAGTCTAGGCAGGGGGACGGAAACACCATATATTTT. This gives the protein CAISESRQGDGNTIYF.

CDR3 sequence: CASSFGQGSYGYTF. CDR3 DNA: TGTGCCAGCAGTTTCGGCCAGGGATCCTATGGCTACACCTTC. V usage is TRBV27 and J usage is TRBJ1-2, with a weak D call TRBD1 (5 bases). CDR3 length equals 14 residues. The germline gives CDR1 MNHEY, CDR2 SMNVEV (reference sequence). V was clipped by 3 bases and J by 4 bases, with 12 bases between them.

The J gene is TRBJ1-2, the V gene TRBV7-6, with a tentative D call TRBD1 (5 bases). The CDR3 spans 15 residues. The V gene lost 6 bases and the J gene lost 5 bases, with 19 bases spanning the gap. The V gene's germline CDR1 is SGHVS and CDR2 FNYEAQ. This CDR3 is CASSPTSIAGYGYTF. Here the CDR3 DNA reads TGTGCCAGCAGTCCAACCTCCATCGCAGGGTATGGCTACACCTTC. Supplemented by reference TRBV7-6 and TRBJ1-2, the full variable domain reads GAGVSQSPRYKVTKRGQDVALRCDPISGHVSLYWYRQALGQGPEFLTYFNYEAQQDKSGLPNDRFSAERPEGSISTLTIQRTEQRDSAMYRCASSPTSIAGYGYTFGSGTRLTVV.

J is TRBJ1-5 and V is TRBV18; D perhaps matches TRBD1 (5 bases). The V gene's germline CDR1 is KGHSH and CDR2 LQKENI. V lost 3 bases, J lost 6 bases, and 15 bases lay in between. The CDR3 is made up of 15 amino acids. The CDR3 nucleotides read TGTGCCAGCTCACCCCTACCAGGGAAGGCTCAGCCCCAGCATTTT. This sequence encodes CASSPLPGKAQPQHF.

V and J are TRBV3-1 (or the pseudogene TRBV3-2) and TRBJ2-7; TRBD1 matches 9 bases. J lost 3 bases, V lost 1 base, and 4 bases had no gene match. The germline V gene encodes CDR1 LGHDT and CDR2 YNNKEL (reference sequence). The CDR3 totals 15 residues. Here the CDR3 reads CASSQVPGQGYEQYF. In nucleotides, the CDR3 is TGTGCCAGCAGCCAAGTACCGGGACAGGGCTACGAGCAGTACTTC.

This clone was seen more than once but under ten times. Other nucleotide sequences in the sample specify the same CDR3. The CDR3 spells CASRRDSTYEQYF. CDR3 DNA sequence: TGCGCCAGCAGGCGGGATAGTACCTACGAGCAGTACTTC. The chain links TRBV5-1 to TRBJ2-7; D perhaps matches TRBD2 (6 bases). The CDR3 length is 13 residues. Trimming cost V 5 bases and J 2 bases, with 11 bases left between them. From germline, CDR1 is SGHRS and CDR2 YFSETQ.

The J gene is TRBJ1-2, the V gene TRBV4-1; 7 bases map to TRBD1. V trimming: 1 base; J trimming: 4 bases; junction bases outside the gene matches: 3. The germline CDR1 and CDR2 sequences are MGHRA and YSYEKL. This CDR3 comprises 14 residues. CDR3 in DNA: TGCGCCAGCAGCCAAGGGTACAGGGGCTATGGCTACACCTTC. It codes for CASSQGYRGYGYTF.

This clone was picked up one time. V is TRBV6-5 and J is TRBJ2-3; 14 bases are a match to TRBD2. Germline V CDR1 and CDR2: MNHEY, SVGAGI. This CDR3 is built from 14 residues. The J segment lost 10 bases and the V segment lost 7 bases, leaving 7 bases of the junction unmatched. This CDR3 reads CASKNGGLAGAQYF. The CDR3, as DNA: TGTGCCAGCAAGAACGGGGGACTAGCGGGAGCGCAGTATTTT.

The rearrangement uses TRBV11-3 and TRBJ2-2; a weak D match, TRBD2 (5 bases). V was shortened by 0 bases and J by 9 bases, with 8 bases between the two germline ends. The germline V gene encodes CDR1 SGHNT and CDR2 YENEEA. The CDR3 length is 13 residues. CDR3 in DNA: TGTGCCAGCAGCTTAGAGGCTAGCCGGGAGCTGTTTTTT. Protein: CASSLEASRELFF.

As DNA, the CDR3 is TGTGCCAGCAGCCGGGACAGGGGATATGAGCAGTTCTTC. Its translation: CASSRDRGYEQFF. J is TRBJ2-1 and V is TRBV11-3, with 10 bases that match TRBD1. V shed 5 bases and J 8 bases; nucleotides not matched to a gene: 3. The CDR3 has 13 residues. Germline values: CDR1 SGHNT, CDR2 YENEEA.

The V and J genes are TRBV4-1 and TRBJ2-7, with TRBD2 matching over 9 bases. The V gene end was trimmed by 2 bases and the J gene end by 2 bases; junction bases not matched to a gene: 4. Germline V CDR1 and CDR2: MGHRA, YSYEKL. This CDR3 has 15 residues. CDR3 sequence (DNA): TGCGCCAGCAGCCAACTGCGGGAGGGCCCCTACGAGCAGTACTTC. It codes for CASSQLREGPYEQYF.

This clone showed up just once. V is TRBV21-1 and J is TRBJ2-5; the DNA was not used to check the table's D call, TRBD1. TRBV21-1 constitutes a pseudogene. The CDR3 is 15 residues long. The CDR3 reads CASSKEDRGGETQYF. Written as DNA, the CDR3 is TGTGCCAGCAGCAAAGAGGACAGGGGCGGCGAGACCCAGTACTTC.

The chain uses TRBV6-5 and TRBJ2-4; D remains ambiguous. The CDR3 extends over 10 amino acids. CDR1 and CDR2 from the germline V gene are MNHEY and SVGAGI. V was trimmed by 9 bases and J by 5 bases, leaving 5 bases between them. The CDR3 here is CASGQNIQYF. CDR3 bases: TGTGCCAGTGGGCAAAACATTCAGTACTTC.

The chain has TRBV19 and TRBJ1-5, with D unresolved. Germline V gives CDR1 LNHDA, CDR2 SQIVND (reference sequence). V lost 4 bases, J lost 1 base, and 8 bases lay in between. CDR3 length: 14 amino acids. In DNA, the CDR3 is TGTGCCAGTAGTAGAGGTCGGAGCAATCAGCCCCAGCATTTT. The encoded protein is CASSRGRSNQPQHF.

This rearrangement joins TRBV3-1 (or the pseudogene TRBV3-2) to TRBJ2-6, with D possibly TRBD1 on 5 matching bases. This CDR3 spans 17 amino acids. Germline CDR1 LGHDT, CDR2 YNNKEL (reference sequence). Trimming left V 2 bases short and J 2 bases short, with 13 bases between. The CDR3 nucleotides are TGTGCCAGCAGCCAAAGTTTTCTAGGGGCTGGGGCCAACGTCCTGACTTTC. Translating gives CASSQSFLGAGANVLTF.

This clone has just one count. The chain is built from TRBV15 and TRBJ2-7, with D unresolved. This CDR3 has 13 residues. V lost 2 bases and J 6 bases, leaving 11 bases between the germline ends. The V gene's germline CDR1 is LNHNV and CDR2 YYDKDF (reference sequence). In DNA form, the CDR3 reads TGTGCCACCAGCAGAATATCTCGCGGCGAGCAGTACTTC. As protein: CATSRISRGEQYF.

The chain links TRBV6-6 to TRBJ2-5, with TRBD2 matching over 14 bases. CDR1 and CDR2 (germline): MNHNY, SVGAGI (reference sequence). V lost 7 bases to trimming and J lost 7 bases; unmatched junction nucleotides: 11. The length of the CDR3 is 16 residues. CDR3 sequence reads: CASNQGTSGSLGTQYF. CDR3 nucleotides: TGTGCCAGCAACCAGGGGACTAGCGGGAGTTTGGGGACCCAGTACTTC.

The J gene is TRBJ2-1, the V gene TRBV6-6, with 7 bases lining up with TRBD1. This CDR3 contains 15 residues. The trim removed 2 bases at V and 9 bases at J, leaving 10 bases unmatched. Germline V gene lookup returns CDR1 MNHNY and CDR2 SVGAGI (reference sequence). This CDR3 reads CASSYRDRVSAEQFF. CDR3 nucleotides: TGTGCCAGCAGTTACCGAGACAGGGTCTCTGCTGAGCAGTTCTTC.

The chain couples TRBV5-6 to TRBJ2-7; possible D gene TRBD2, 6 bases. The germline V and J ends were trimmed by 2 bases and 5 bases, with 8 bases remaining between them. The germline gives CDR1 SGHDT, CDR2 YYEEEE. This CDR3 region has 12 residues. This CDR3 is CASSFGGNEQYF. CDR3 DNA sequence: TGTGCCAGCAGCTTCGGAGGGAACGAGCAGTACTTC.

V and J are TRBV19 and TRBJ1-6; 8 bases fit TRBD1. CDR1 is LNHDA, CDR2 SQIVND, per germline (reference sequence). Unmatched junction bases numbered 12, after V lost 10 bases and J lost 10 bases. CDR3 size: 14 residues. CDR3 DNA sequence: TGTGCCACGCAAGACAGGGGACTTCGCTCACCCCTCCACTTT. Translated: CATQDRGLRSPLHF.

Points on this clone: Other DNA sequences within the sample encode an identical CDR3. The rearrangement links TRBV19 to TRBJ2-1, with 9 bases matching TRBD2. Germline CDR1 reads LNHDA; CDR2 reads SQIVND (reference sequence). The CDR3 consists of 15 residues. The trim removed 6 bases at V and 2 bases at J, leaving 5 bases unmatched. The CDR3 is CASSLTSGPYNEQFF. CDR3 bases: TGTGCCAGTAGCCTGACTAGCGGCCCCTACAATGAGCAGTTCTTC.

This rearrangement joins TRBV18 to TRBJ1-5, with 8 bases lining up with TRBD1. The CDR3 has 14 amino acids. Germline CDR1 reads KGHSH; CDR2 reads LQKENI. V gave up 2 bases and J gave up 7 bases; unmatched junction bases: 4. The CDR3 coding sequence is TGTGCCAGCTCACCAGGACAGGGAGGACAGCCCCAGCATTTT. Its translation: CASSPGQGGQPQHF.

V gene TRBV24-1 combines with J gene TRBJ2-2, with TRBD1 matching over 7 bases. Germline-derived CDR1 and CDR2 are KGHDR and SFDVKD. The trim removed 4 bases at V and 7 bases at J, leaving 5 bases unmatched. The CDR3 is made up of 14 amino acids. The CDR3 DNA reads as TGTGCCACCAGTGAAATGACAGGGCACGGGGAGCTGTTTTTT. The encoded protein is CATSEMTGHGELFF.

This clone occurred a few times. CDR3 in amino acids: CASSIAGGGSTEAFF. The CDR3 DNA reads TGTGCCAGTAGTATAGCGGGCGGGGGTAGCACTGAAGCTTTCTTT. The V gene is TRBV19, the J gene TRBJ1-1; the D gene is possibly TRBD1 (5 bases). CDR1 and CDR2 from the germline V gene are LNHDA and SQIVND (reference sequence). This CDR3 contains 15 residues. V lost 1 base to trimming and J lost 4 bases, with 13 bases between them.

CDR3 bases: TGTGCCAGCAGCCAACAGGGGGCCGGGGGGACCCAGTACTTC. It translates to CASSQQGAGGTQYF. The chain has TRBV7-3 and TRBJ2-5; 9 bases are a match to TRBD1. This CDR3 is 14 amino acids long. The germline V gene has CDR1 SGHTA and CDR2 FQGTGA. The J segment lost 7 bases and the V segment lost 5 bases, leaving 8 bases of the junction unmatched.